This passage covers 22 T cell receptor beta chains from one sample sequenced in a study of OX40 agonist ivuxolimab in advanced cancers. This table comes from immunoSEQ multiplex PCR, and its TCRdb copy is limited to in-frame clones, with some not included. The table has 55,000 or so clones, around 86% seen once. This specimen was CD4+ or CD8+ T cells sorted from blood, taken in a trial of the OX40 agonist ivuxolimab. The receptor set was obtained from an adult with an advanced solid tumor such as melanoma, head and neck, liver or kidney cancer.

The rearrangement uses TRBV27 and TRBJ2-7; 12 bases align to TRBD2. Germline CDR1 MNHEY, CDR2 SMNVEV (reference sequence). Unmatched junction bases numbered 13, after V lost 0 bases and J lost 4 bases. The CDR3 consists of 19 residues. In DNA form, the CDR3 reads TGTGCCAGCAGTTTATCCCCCCCGTCGCTAGCGGGAGGGCGGTACGAGCAGTACTTC. Its translation: CASSLSPPSLAGGRYEQYF.

J is TRBJ2-1 and V is TRBV10-2; D gene unclear. Trimming removed 5 bases at V and 8 bases at J, with 13 bases between. This CDR3 spans 13 amino acids. Germline CDR1 and CDR2: WSHSY and SAAADI. CDR3 in DNA: TGCGCCAGCAGTTCAGCTAGTCTTGATGAGCAGTTCTTC. Translating it yields CASSSASLDEQFF.

This clone was recorded once. The CDR3 sequence: CASSGSGVSGANVLTF. CDR3 DNA sequence: TGTGCCAGCAGCGGATCAGGGGTCTCTGGGGCCAACGTCCTGACTTTC. The V call is TRBV9, the J call TRBJ2-6; tentatively, D is TRBD1 (6 bases). CDR3 size: 16 residues. CDR1 and CDR2 (germline): SGDLS, YYNGEE. The germline V and J ends were trimmed by 3 bases and 0 bases, with 10 bases remaining between them. The variable domain in full, completed from reference TRBV9 and TRBJ2-6, reads DSGVTQTPKHLITATGQRVTLRCSPRSGDLSVYWYQQSLDQGLQFLIQYYNGEERAKGNILERFSAQQFPDLHSELNLSSLELGDSALYFCASSGSGVSGANVLTFGAGSRLTVL.

The V and J genes are TRBV18 and TRBJ1-2; no definite D call. Germline assignment: CDR1 KGHSH and CDR2 LQKENI. V lost 5 bases to trimming and J lost 0 bases, with 7 bases between them. This CDR3 is built from 13 residues. CDR3 bases: TGTGCCAGCTCAAGGGAATCTAACTATGGCTACACCTTC. It yields the protein CASSRESNYGYTF.

The chain links TRBV7-3 to TRBJ2-3; D unclear. The CDR3 is 14 amino acids. V lost 5 bases, J lost 3 bases, and 12 bases lay in between. Germline CDR1 is SGHTA and CDR2 is FQGTGA. CDR3 bases: TGTGCCAGCAGCCCAGGTCTGGGTACAGATACGCAGTATTTT. Protein: CASSPGLGTDTQYF.

The V call is TRBV5-1, the J call TRBJ2-6; TRBD1 matches at 12 bases. CDR3 length: 18 residues. J lost 4 bases, V lost 2 bases, and 7 bases had no gene match. Germline-derived CDR1 and CDR2 are SGHRS and YFSETQ. CDR3 sequence (DNA): TGCGCCAGCAGCTTAAGGGACAGGGGGCGCGACGGGGCCAACGTCCTGACTTTC. Translating gives CASSLRDRGRDGANVLTF. Based on the CDR3 plus reference TRBV5-1 and TRBJ2-6, the full variable domain is KAGVTQTPRYLIKTRGQQVTLSCSPISGHRSVSWYQQTPGQGLQFLFEYFSETQRNKGNFPGRFSGRQFSNSRSEMNVSTLELGDSALYLCASSLRDRGRDGANVLTFGAGSRLTVL.

The chain uses TRBV7-6 and TRBJ2-6, with D unclear. This CDR3 contains 17 residues. CDR1 SGHVS and CDR2 FNYEAQ come from the germline V gene. V lost 2 bases and J 3 bases, leaving 14 bases between the germline ends. The CDR3 reads CASSLKTGRYGANVLTF. Here the CDR3 DNA reads TGTGCCAGCAGCTTAAAGACTGGGCGCTATGGGGCCAACGTCCTGACTTTC.

The gene calls are TRBV27 and TRBJ2-1, with 7 positions matching TRBD2. There are 14 residues in the CDR3. From germline, CDR1 is MNHEY and CDR2 SMNVEV (reference sequence). V dropped 3 bases and J dropped 3; count of bases not matched to a gene: 2. Here the CDR3 reads CASSLASGYNEQFF. The CDR3 DNA reads as TGTGCCAGCAGTTTGGCTAGCGGCTACAATGAGCAGTTCTTC.

This chain connects TRBV4-1 to TRBJ1-4; no clear D. Trimming took off 5 bases at V and 3 bases at J, with 10 bases between the two ends. Germline V gene lookup returns CDR1 MGHRA and CDR2 YSYEKL. The CDR3 consists of 14 residues. The CDR3, as DNA: TGCGCCAGCAGCAGCATTACAGCTAATGAAAAACTGTTTTTT. Its protein product is CASSSITANEKLFF.

The chain joins TRBV2 to TRBJ1-1; maybe TRBD1 (6 bases). This CDR3 contains 13 residues. The V gene's germline CDR1 is SNHLY and CDR2 FYNNEI. V dropped 5 bases and J dropped 10 bases, with 17 bases sitting between them. In DNA form, the CDR3 reads TGTGCCAGCAGTCTACAGGGACTAAGGTCAGCTTTCTTT. It translates to CASSLQGLRSAFF.

The gene calls are TRBV10-2 and TRBJ2-7; D not certain. CDR1 and CDR2 from the germline V gene are WSHSY and SAAADI. The V end lost 0 bases, the J end lost 2 bases, and 8 bases lay between the germline ends. This CDR3 has 14 residues. The CDR3 sequence: CASSESQDAYEQYF. CDR3 sequence (DNA): TGCGCCAGCAGTGAGTCCCAGGACGCCTACGAGCAGTACTTC.

V is TRBV18 and J is TRBJ2-7; a weak D match, TRBD1 (5 bases). The CDR3 has 13 amino acids. Germline CDR1 reads KGHSH; CDR2 reads LQKENI. Trimming took 3 bases from V and 2 from J, leaving 8 bases between them. The CDR3 bases are TGTGCCAGCTCACCTCAGGGAACCTACGAGCAGTACTTC. Translated, it gives CASSPQGTYEQYF.

The chain employs TRBV29-1 and TRBJ1-3; D gene ambiguous. The CDR3 sequence is 16 residues long. The germline V gene encodes CDR1 SQVTM and CDR2 ANQGSEA. The V end was cut by 1 base, the J end by 0 bases, with 13 bases between. As DNA, the CDR3 is TGCAGCGTTGAAGGGTGGGGAGGGAACTCTGGAAACACCATATATTTT. Translating it yields CSVEGWGGNSGNTIYF.

This sequence joins TRBV5-4 and TRBJ2-3, with 9 bases identical to TRBD1. Losses at the gene ends were 4 bases for V and 1 base for J; bases not matched to a gene: 1. Germline V lookup: CDR1 SGHNT, CDR2 YYREEE (reference sequence). This CDR3 region has 14 residues. The CDR3 region is CASSRTGGTDTQYF. CDR3 DNA sequence: TGTGCCAGCAGCAGGACAGGGGGCACAGATACGCAGTATTTT.

The chain couples TRBV15 to TRBJ2-3; D gene uncertain. The germline gives CDR1 LNHNV, CDR2 YYDKDF (reference sequence). Trimming cost V 2 bases and J 5 bases, with 8 bases left between them. The CDR3 covers 13 residues. This CDR3 reads CATSRSSLDTQYF. CDR3 nucleotide sequence: TGTGCCACCAGCAGAAGTTCACTAGATACGCAGTATTTT.

The rearrangement links TRBV5-6 to TRBJ2-7; TRBD1 matches at 7 bases. The ends lost 0 bases at V and 4 bases at J; junction bases unmatched: 7. The CDR3 spans 15 residues. CDR1 and CDR2 (germline): SGHDT, YYEEEE. The CDR3 DNA is TGTGCCAGCAGCTTGGGAGGACAGGAAAAATACGAGCAGTACTTC. Protein sequence: CASSLGGQEKYEQYF.

The gene calls are TRBV11-2 and TRBJ2-4; D is undetermined. The CDR3 contains 15 residues. The V gene lost 5 bases and the J gene lost 0 bases, with 11 bases spanning the gap. Germline V lookup: CDR1 SGHAT, CDR2 FQNNGV. CDR3 nucleotide sequence: TGTGCCAGCAGCGCGCGGATCTTAGCCAAAAACATTCAGTACTTC. It encodes CASSARILAKNIQYF.

This clone was found once. The CDR3 sequence: CASSGRPDDSPLHF. The CDR3, as DNA: TGTGCCAGCAGTGGACGCCCGGATGATTCACCCCTCCACTTT. This chain uses TRBV6-4 with TRBJ1-6; D not certain. The V end was cut by 4 bases, the J end by 8 bases, with 12 bases between. Germline-derived CDR1 and CDR2 are MRHNA and SNTAGT. This CDR3 spans 14 amino acids.

This clone was detected only once. The V gene is TRBV28, the J gene TRBJ2-7, with 7 bases matching TRBD1. This CDR3 spans 12 amino acids. Germline assignment: CDR1 MDHEN and CDR2 SYDVKM. Trimming removed 5 bases from V and 12 bases from J; junction bases left unmatched: 10. In DNA form, the CDR3 reads TGTGCCAGCAGTGGGCCGGGACAGCGCCGGTACTTC. Translating gives CASSGPGQRRYF. Using reference TRBV28 and TRBJ2-7 for the parts outside the CDR3, the full variable domain is DVKVTQSSRYLVKRTGEKVFLECVQDMDHENMFWYRQDPGLGLRLIYFSYDVKMKEKGDIPEGYSVSREKKERFSLILESASTNQTSMYLCASSGPGQRRYFGPGTRLTVT.

V gene TRBV29-1 combines with J gene TRBJ1-1; D is possibly TRBD1 (5 bases). This CDR3 is 11 amino acids long. CDR1 is SQVTM and CDR2 is ANQGSEA in the germline V gene. Trimming cost V 7 bases and J 8 bases, with 14 bases left between them. The CDR3, as DNA: TGCAGCGGCAGAGCGGGGGGGGAAGCTTTCTTT. It yields the protein CSGRAGGEAFF.

This chain uses TRBV14 with TRBJ2-2; 12 positions agree with TRBD1. CDR1 and CDR2 (germline): SGHDN, FVKESK. The CDR3 is 20 residues long. The V gene end was trimmed by 2 bases and the J gene end by 3 bases; junction bases not matched to a gene: 13. CDR3 in DNA: TGTGCCAGCAGCCAATGGAACCCGGGACAGGGGGCCGTGGACACCGGGGAGCTGTTTTTT. Protein: CASSQWNPGQGAVDTGELFF.

This rearrangement joins TRBV10-3 to TRBJ2-1; 14 bases fit TRBD2. This CDR3 region has 18 residues. Looked up from germline, CDR1 is ENHRY and CDR2 is SYGVKD. Trimming cost V 4 bases and J 0 bases; bases outside gene matches: 5. The CDR3 here is CAISGTSGRPSSYNEQFF. The CDR3 DNA follows: TGTGCCATCAGTGGGACTAGCGGGAGGCCAAGCTCCTACAATGAGCAGTTCTTC.